A single sample is the source of the 10 T cell receptor beta chains below, sequenced in a study of blood T cell repertoires in COVID-19. Assay used: immunoSEQ multiplex PCR; TCRdb lists only in-frame clones, some missing. The sample lists 150,000 to 250,000 clones, approximately 94% occurring once. The source material was peripheral blood. These receptors originate from a man under 40 with COVID-19, enrolled during active disease.

This clone was found once. The chain links TRBV14 to TRBJ2-2; perhaps TRBD1 as D (6 bases). Between the trimmed V and J ends, which lost 5 bases and 5 bases, there was a span of 12 bases. This CDR3 spans 14 amino acids. Germline V gene data show CDR1 as SGHDN and CDR2 as FVKESK. CDR3 sequence reads: CASSDRGGTGELFF. In DNA form, the CDR3 reads TGTGCCAGCAGCGACCGAGGGGGAACCGGGGAGCTGTTTTTT.

The chain combines TRBV12-3 or TRBV12-4 with TRBJ1-1; 9 positions agree with TRBD1. This CDR3 contains 12 residues. After removal of 5 bases from V and 11 bases from J, the junction contained 6 bases not matched to a gene. The CDR3, as DNA: TGTGCCAGCAGTGGGACAGGGACCGTGGCTTTCTTT. Encoded protein: CASSGTGTVAFF.

The chain joins TRBV11-3 to TRBJ2-2; TRBD2 matches 10 bases. This CDR3 is built from 19 residues. V gave up 0 bases and J gave up 2 bases; unmatched junction bases: 9. Germline V gene sequence: CDR1 SGHNT, CDR2 YENEEA. CDR3 DNA: TGTGCCAGCAGCTTAGATTTGTGGCTAGCGGGGGTCAACACCGGGGAGCTGTTTTTT. Translation gives CASSLDLWLAGVNTGELFF.

The chain couples TRBV2 to TRBJ2-7, with TRBD2 as a possible D gene (5 bases). The CDR3 length is 13 residues. Germline V gene data show CDR1 as SNHLY and CDR2 as FYNNEI. Trimming left V 2 bases short and J 6 bases short, with 11 bases between. The CDR3 spells CASSETHGGEQYF. CDR3 nucleotides: TGTGCCAGCAGTGAAACACACGGAGGCGAGCAGTACTTC.

The V call is TRBV19, the J call TRBJ2-3, with D maybe TRBD1 (6 bases). The CDR3 sequence is 16 residues long. The V and J ends lost 5 bases and 0 bases respectively, with 15 bases between them. Germline values: CDR1 LNHDA, CDR2 SQIVND (reference sequence). The CDR3 is CASSARTGMSTDTQYF. CDR3 sequence (DNA): TGTGCCAGTAGTGCCCGAACAGGGATGAGCACAGATACGCAGTATTTT.

This sequence joins TRBV12-3 or TRBV12-4 and TRBJ1-6, with 8 positions matching TRBD1. The CDR3 is made up of 13 amino acids. J gave up 9 bases and V 6 bases, and 4 bases lay outside the gene matches. In nucleotides, the CDR3 is TGTGCCAGCAGAAGAGACAGGGGTTCACCCCTCCACTTT. It yields the protein CASRRDRGSPLHF.

The chain combines TRBV19 with TRBJ1-4; D remains ambiguous. Germline CDR1 is LNHDA and CDR2 is SQIVND (reference sequence). The CDR3 is 13 amino acids. The V end was cut by 3 bases, the J end by 4 bases, with 6 bases between. Here the CDR3 reads CASSMSSNEKLFF. CDR3 DNA sequence: TGTGCCAGTAGTATGTCCAGTAATGAAAAACTGTTTTTT.

The rearrangement uses TRBV29-1 and TRBJ1-1, with D uncertain. The CDR3 is made up of 12 amino acids. V lost 4 bases and J 3 bases, leaving 9 bases between the germline ends. CDR1 SQVTM and CDR2 ANQGSEA come from the germline V gene. The CDR3 is CSVVHTDTEAFF. CDR3 bases: TGCAGCGTTGTGCATACGGACACTGAAGCTTTCTTT.

The chain recombines TRBV27 with TRBJ1-4; no definite D call. Germline values: CDR1 MNHEY, CDR2 SMNVEV (reference sequence). Trimming took 5 bases from V and 4 from J, leaving 14 bases between them. The CDR3 contains 15 residues. The CDR3 DNA sequence: TGTGCCAGCAGTCGCGGGTGGGAGTTTAATGAAAAACTGTTTTTT. This translates into CASSRGWEFNEKLFF.

The genes are TRBV20-1 and TRBJ1-2; D remains ambiguous. CDR1 and CDR2 (germline): DFQATT, SNEGSKA (reference sequence). With 1 base removed from V and 5 bases from J, the gap between germline ends came to 5 bases. This CDR3 is built from 11 residues. The CDR3 sequence: CSARGEYGYTF. The DNA of the CDR3 is TGCAGTGCTAGAGGGGAGTATGGCTACACCTTC.